The clone carrying this T cell receptor beta chain was picked up a small number of times. What it binds is not known. The data stem from a study of OX40 agonist ivuxolimab in advanced cancers. Overall study findings and caveats: The investigators did not determine what antigen specificity the expanded peripheral T cells had.

This CDR3 is 15 amino acids long. V lost 0 bases to trimming and J lost 2 bases, with 11 bases between them. The germline gives CDR1 SGHNT, CDR2 YYREEE (reference sequence). Using immunoSEQ multiplex PCR, the repertoire was profiled, and TCRdb retains in-frame clones only, with some absent. The table records roughly 140,000 clones, roughly 94% of them present only once. The sequences come from CD4+ or CD8+ T cells sorted from blood, collected in a trial of the OX40 agonist ivuxolimab. This TCR was recovered from an adult with an advanced solid tumor such as melanoma, head and neck, liver or kidney cancer. The V and J genes are TRBV5-4 and TRBJ1-1; D is unresolved. The CDR3: CASSLERGPNTEAFF. The CDR3, as DNA: TGTGCCAGCAGCTTGGAACGTGGCCCCAACACTGAAGCTTTCTTT.